These 10 T cell receptor beta chains came from one sample sequenced in a study of blood T cell repertoires in COVID-19. Clones were sequenced by immunoSEQ multiplex PCR, and TCRdb holds only the in-frame ones, with some missing. The sample includes tens of thousands of clones, more than 70% of them seen just once. The sequenced sample was peripheral blood. The receptors were gathered from a woman of 80 years or more with active COVID-19.

The CDR3 DNA reads TGTGCCAGCAGCCCGTCCAGCACAGATACGCAGTATTTT. It encodes CASSPSSTDTQYF. V and J are TRBV5-4 and TRBJ2-3; no clear D. The V gene lost 4 bases and the J gene lost 0 bases, with 6 bases spanning the gap. The CDR3 spans 13 residues. Germline CDR1 reads SGHNT; CDR2 reads YYREEE (reference sequence).

The chain is built from TRBV10-3 and TRBJ2-7; 7 positions match TRBD1. Germline V gene data show CDR1 as ENHRY and CDR2 as SYGVKD. V lost 10 bases, J lost 4 bases, and 16 bases stayed unmatched. The CDR3 covers 15 residues. The CDR3 is CATSTTDRDIYEQYF. In nucleotides, the CDR3 is TGTGCCACTTCCACAACAGACAGGGATATATACGAGCAGTACTTC.

This chain uses TRBV7-2 with TRBJ2-1; 13 bases map to TRBD2. CDR1 and CDR2 (germline): SGHTA, FQGNSA. The CDR3 consists of 15 residues. Trimming took 0 bases from V and 10 from J; bases not matched to a gene: 3. The CDR3 DNA follows: TGTGCCAGCAGCTTAGCCGGGACTAGCGGGACAGAGCAGTTCTTC. It yields the protein CASSLAGTSGTEQFF.

This clone was observed a handful of times. J is TRBJ2-5 and V is TRBV11-2, with 12 nucleotides matching TRBD2. This CDR3 comprises 19 residues. The germline CDR1 and CDR2 sequences are SGHAT and FQNNGV. V was clipped by 4 bases and J by 5 bases; unmatched bases: 17. CDR3 nucleotide sequence: TGTGCCAGCAGCTCGAGATCCTGGACTAGCGGGATATTCCCGGAGACCCAGTACTTC. Translation: CASSSRSWTSGIFPETQYF.

The chain carries TRBV6-1 and TRBJ1-4; D is unclear. CDR3 length equals 16 residues. V was pared by 2 bases and J by 1 base, with 11 bases between. Germline V CDR1 and CDR2: MNHNS, SASEGT. The CDR3 coding sequence is TGTGCCAGCAGTGAAAAACAGCGGCTAACTAATGAAAAACTGTTTTTT. It yields the protein CASSEKQRLTNEKLFF.

This clone was observed a few times. The CDR3 loop is CASSNYGTGTSYEQYF. DNA for the CDR3: TGTGCCAGCAGCAACTATGGGACAGGGACATCCTACGAGCAGTACTTC. This chain uses TRBV7-9 with TRBJ2-7; 9 bases fit TRBD1. This CDR3 has 16 residues. The V and J ends lost 5 bases and 1 base, in that order; junction bases with no gene match: 9. The V gene's germline CDR1 is SEHNR and CDR2 FQNEAQ (reference sequence).

This clone was recorded a few times. The chain combines TRBV10-1 with TRBJ2-7; TRBD2 aligns across 16 bases. Germline-derived CDR1 and CDR2 are WNHNN and SYGVQD (reference sequence). The CDR3 consists of 17 residues. J was trimmed by 2 bases and V by 2 bases; bases with no gene match: 3. CDR3 sequence reads: CASSEPGTSGRAYEQYF. The CDR3 region has the DNA TGCGCCAGCAGTGAGCCCGGGACTAGCGGGAGGGCCTACGAGCAGTACTTC.

V is TRBV4-2 and J is TRBJ2-3; 8 bases match TRBD2. Unmatched junction bases numbered 5, after V lost 1 base and J lost 2 bases. Germline CDR1 is LGHNA and CDR2 is YNFKEQ. The CDR3 is 16 residues long. As DNA, the CDR3 is TGTGCCAGCAGCCAAGCCACTAGCGGATACACAGATACGCAGTATTTT. Its protein is CASSQATSGYTDTQYF.

The V call is TRBV9, the J call TRBJ2-1, with D possibly being TRBD2 (6 bases). Germline loops: CDR1 SGDLS, CDR2 YYNGEE. The V end was cut by 1 base, the J end by 2 bases, with 13 bases between. The CDR3 covers 16 residues. The CDR3 loop reads CASSVSTGVAYNEQFF. In DNA, the CDR3 is TGTGCCAGCAGCGTAAGTACGGGAGTCGCCTACAATGAGCAGTTCTTC.

DNA of the CDR3: TGCGCCAGCAGCGGCCCCAGATCCGTGAGCGGGAGGAACTCCTACGAGCAGTACTTC. Protein: CASSGPRSVSGRNSYEQYF. The chain couples TRBV4-1 to TRBJ2-7; 9 nucleotides line up with TRBD2. The CDR3 contains 19 residues. The J segment lost 0 bases and the V segment lost 5 bases, leaving 17 bases of the junction unmatched. The germline V gene has CDR1 MGHRA and CDR2 YSYEKL.